These T cell receptor beta chains were read from a single sample in a study of tumor-infiltrating lymphocytes in primary liver carcinoma. TCRdb reanalysed the multiplex PCR reads using MiXCR and keeps one entry per CDR3 protein. The profile shows about 310,000 distinct CDR3 sequences, roughly two thirds of them singletons. The sample comprised peripheral blood. Receptors originate from a man aged 35 to 55 with primary liver carcinoma and hepatitis B virus infection. The CDR3 runs from the conserved cysteine through the conserved F or W. The D gene is left open where the match is weak. Where a row states a size, it is once, few, many or the class of an expanded clone; other rows omit it.

cdr3_aa: CASSQEFRENERFF
cdr3_nt: TGCGCCAGCAGTCAAGAATTCAGGGAGAATGAGCGGTTCTTC
d_call: .
v_call: TRBV4-3
clone_size: .
j_call: TRBJ2-1

cdr3_aa: CATSRGSSDRYEQYF
cdr3_nt: TGTGCCACCAGCAGAGGAAGTTCGGACAGGTACGAGCAGTACTTC
d_call: TRBD1
v_call: TRBV15
clone_size: .
j_call: TRBJ2-7

cdr3_aa: CASSLDGRPNEKLFF
cdr3_nt: TGCGCCAGCAGCTTGGATGGCCGACCGAATGAAAAACTGTTTTTT
d_call: .
v_call: TRBV5-1
clone_size: few
j_call: TRBJ1-4

cdr3_aa: CASMEGGPNTQYF
cdr3_nt: TGTGCCAGCATGGAGGGAGGGCCTAATACGCAGTATTTT
d_call: TRBD2
v_call: TRBV6-1
clone_size: many
j_call: TRBJ2-3

cdr3_aa: CASSQEPRGSGNEQYF
cdr3_nt: TGCGCAAGCAGCCAAGAGCCAAGGGGAAGCGGCAACGAGCAGTACTTC
d_call: .
v_call: TRBV4-1
clone_size: .
j_call: TRBJ2-7

cdr3_aa: CASSLQGRNEKLLF
cdr3_nt: TGTGCCAGCAGTTTACAGGGAAGGAATGAAAAGCTGCTTTTT
d_call: .
v_call: TRBV12-3/TRBV12-4
clone_size: .
j_call: TRBJ1-4

cdr3_aa: CASSPRTGVETQYF
cdr3_nt: TGCGCCAGCAGCCCTCGGACAGGGGTGGAGACCCAGTACTTC
d_call: TRBD1
v_call: TRBV5-5
clone_size: few
j_call: TRBJ2-5

cdr3_aa: CASSSLLRGGTQYF
cdr3_nt: TGTGCTAGCAGTTCCCTTTTGCGAGGAGGGACCCAGTACTTC
d_call: .
v_call: TRBV11-2
clone_size: .
j_call: TRBJ2-5

cdr3_aa: CASSSEGQWMGYTF
cdr3_nt: TGTGCCAGCAGCAGCGAAGGACAGTGGATGGGGTACACCTTC
d_call: .
v_call: TRBV11-1
clone_size: .
j_call: TRBJ1-2

cdr3_aa: CASCLGPQDEQYF
cdr3_nt: TGTGCCAGCTGCTTAGGCCCCCAGGACGAGCAGTACTTC
d_call: .
v_call: TRBV7-2
clone_size: .
j_call: TRBJ2-7

cdr3_aa: CTNSQVAGLRDEQFF
cdr3_nt: TGTACCAACAGCCAAGTTGCGGGTCTCAGGGATGAGCAGTTCTTC
d_call: .
v_call: TRBV14
clone_size: .
j_call: TRBJ2-1

cdr3_aa: CASSSQVGGDEQFF
cdr3_nt: TGTGCCAGCAGCTCTCAAGTGGGGGGAGATGAGCAGTTCTTC
d_call: .
v_call: TRBV11-2
clone_size: .
j_call: TRBJ2-1

cdr3_aa: CASSQVILAGGKNVQYF
cdr3_nt: TGTGCCAGCAGCCAAGTCATACTAGCGGGAGGGAAAAACGTTCAGTACTTC
d_call: TRBD2
v_call: TRBV4-1
clone_size: .
j_call: TRBJ2-4

cdr3_aa: CASSPRGQNYGYTF
cdr3_nt: TGTGCCAGCAGCCCGCGGGGGCAGAACTATGGCTACACCTTC
d_call: .
v_call: TRBV5-4
clone_size: few
j_call: TRBJ1-2

cdr3_aa: CASNQETGGRRNTIYF
cdr3_nt: TGCGCCAGCAACCAAGAAACAGGGGGTCGTCGAAACACCATATATTTT
d_call: TRBD1
v_call: TRBV4-3
clone_size: once
j_call: TRBJ1-3

cdr3_aa: CASSTGGTGGGQPQHF
cdr3_nt: TGTGCCAGCTCGACGGGCGGGACAGGGGGCGGACAGCCCCAGCATTTT
d_call: TRBD1
v_call: TRBV4-2
clone_size: many
j_call: TRBJ1-5

cdr3_aa: CASSSTQDIGTEAFF
cdr3_nt: TGTGCCAGCAGCTCAACACAGGATATTGGCACTGAAGCTTTCTTT
d_call: .
v_call: TRBV5-4
clone_size: .
j_call: TRBJ1-1

cdr3_aa: CAIQGINQPQHF
cdr3_nt: TGTGCCATACAGGGGATTAATCAGCCCCAGCATTTT
d_call: TRBD1
v_call: TRBV6-1
clone_size: many
j_call: TRBJ1-5

cdr3_aa: CASSLDRILSYNSPLHF
cdr3_nt: TGTGCCAGCAGTTTGGACAGGATATTGTCCTATAATTCACCCCTCCACTTT
d_call: TRBD1
v_call: TRBV28
clone_size: many
j_call: TRBJ1-6

cdr3_aa: CASSSKGGLPYEQYF
cdr3_nt: TGTGCCAGCAGTTCTAAGGGGGGCTTACCCTACGAGCAGTACTTC
d_call: .
v_call: TRBV7-8
clone_size: few
j_call: TRBJ2-7

cdr3_aa: CASSLDSLGTEAFF
cdr3_nt: TGTGCCAGCAGCTTAGATTCGCTTGGAACTGAAGCTTTCTTT
d_call: .
v_call: TRBV7-9
clone_size: few
j_call: TRBJ1-1

cdr3_aa: CASTPGRGTTNTGELFF
cdr3_nt: TGTGCCAGCACCCCCGGGAGGGGGACTACGAACACCGGGGAGCTGTTTTTT
d_call: TRBD2
v_call: TRBV28
clone_size: .
j_call: TRBJ2-2

cdr3_aa: CASSETAYNEQFF
cdr3_nt: TGTGCCAGCAGTGAGACAGCATACAATGAGCAGTTCTTC
d_call: .
v_call: TRBV6-1
clone_size: few
j_call: TRBJ2-1

cdr3_aa: CASSFGGRPRGETQYF
cdr3_nt: TGTGCCAGCAGTTTCGGGGGACGTCCGAGGGGAGAGACCCAGTACTTC
d_call: .
v_call: TRBV28
clone_size: .
j_call: TRBJ2-5

cdr3_aa: CSANRGQNEKLFF
cdr3_nt: TGCAGCGCTAACCGGGGACAGAACGAAAAACTGTTTTTT
d_call: TRBD1
v_call: TRBV29-1
clone_size: many
j_call: TRBJ1-4

cdr3_aa: CASCPAFGTGGYEQYF
cdr3_nt: TGTGCCAGCTGCCCAGCGTTCGGGACAGGGGGCTACGAGCAGTACTTC
d_call: TRBD1
v_call: TRBV5-4
clone_size: few
j_call: TRBJ2-7

cdr3_aa: CAYSGTSSQFF
cdr3_nt: TGCGCCTATAGTGGGACTAGCTCGCAGTTCTTC
d_call: TRBD2
v_call: TRBV10-1
clone_size: .
j_call: TRBJ2-1

cdr3_aa: CTSSPNGDTNQPQHF
cdr3_nt: TGTACCAGCAGCCCGAACGGGGACACCAATCAGCCCCAGCATTTT
d_call: .
v_call: TRBV11-2
clone_size: .
j_call: TRBJ1-5

cdr3_aa: CASTRGGLGGDEQYF
cdr3_nt: TGCGCCAGCACTCGAGGAGGCCTCGGAGGGGACGAGCAGTACTTC
d_call: .
v_call: TRBV5-1
clone_size: .
j_call: TRBJ2-7

cdr3_aa: CASRYPRQGRETQYF
cdr3_nt: TGTGCCAGCAGATACCCCAGACAGGGAAGAGAGACCCAGTACTTC
d_call: TRBD1
v_call: TRBV6-2/TRBV6-3
clone_size: few
j_call: TRBJ2-5

cdr3_aa: CASNSPGQGAVGYTF
cdr3_nt: TGTGCCAGCAACTCCCCGGGACAGGGGGCGGTTGGCTACACCTTC
d_call: TRBD1
v_call: TRBV14
clone_size: .
j_call: TRBJ1-2

cdr3_aa: CASSLSNTGELFF
cdr3_nt: TGTGCCAGCAGTTTAAGTAACACCGGGGAGCTGTTTTTT
d_call: .
v_call: TRBV28
clone_size: few
j_call: TRBJ2-2

cdr3_aa: CASSMTSGRAWSPFF
cdr3_nt: TGTGCCAGCAGCATGACTAGCGGGAGGGCTTGGAGTCCGTTCTTC
d_call: TRBD2
v_call: TRBV5-6
clone_size: .
j_call: TRBJ2-1

cdr3_aa: CSASAGSKYEQYF
cdr3_nt: TGCAGTGCTAGTGCCGGGAGTAAGTACGAGCAGTACTTC
d_call: .
v_call: TRBV20-1
clone_size: .
j_call: TRBJ2-7

cdr3_aa: CASSFLAGGPVSNEQFF
cdr3_nt: TGTGCCAGCAGCTTCTTAGCGGGAGGGCCGGTTTCCAATGAGCAGTTCTTC
d_call: TRBD2
v_call: TRBV7-8
clone_size: many
j_call: TRBJ2-1

cdr3_aa: CASRLGTTPFSEQFF
cdr3_nt: TGTGCCAGCAGGCTAGGGACTACGCCTTTCAGTGAGCAGTTCTTC
d_call: TRBD2
v_call: TRBV6-1
clone_size: many
j_call: TRBJ2-1

cdr3_aa: CASSPPYTGGHLEQYF
cdr3_nt: TGTGCCAGCAGCCCCCCGTACACGGGAGGTCATCTCGAGCAGTACTTC
d_call: TRBD2
v_call: TRBV28
clone_size: .
j_call: TRBJ2-7

cdr3_aa: CASSTARDYEQFF
cdr3_nt: TGTGCCAGCAGCACAGCGCGGGATTATGAGCAGTTCTTC
d_call: .
v_call: TRBV4-2
clone_size: .
j_call: TRBJ2-1

cdr3_aa: CASSRVKSGVSSYNEQLF
cdr3_nt: TGCGCCAGCAGCCGAGTTAAGTCGGGAGTGAGCTCCTACAATGAGCAGCTCTTC
d_call: .
v_call: TRBV4-1
clone_size: .
j_call: TRBJ2-1

cdr3_aa: CASSFGTSGTSYEQYF
cdr3_nt: TGTGCCAGCAGTTTCGGGACTAGCGGAACCTCCTACGAGCAGTACTTC
d_call: TRBD2
v_call: TRBV6-2/TRBV6-3
clone_size: .
j_call: TRBJ2-7

cdr3_aa: CASRMTENHRNEQFF
cdr3_nt: TGTGCCAGCAGAATGACCGAAAATCACAGGAATGAGCAGTTCTTC
d_call: .
v_call: TRBV28
clone_size: .
j_call: TRBJ2-1

cdr3_aa: CSADGRGLNTEAFF
cdr3_nt: TGCAGCGCGGACGGGAGGGGGCTAAACACTGAAGCTTTCTTT
d_call: TRBD1
v_call: TRBV29-1
clone_size: many
j_call: TRBJ1-1